This is a list of T cell receptor beta chains from one sample in a study of CD8+ T cells in alopecia areata. Method: immunoSEQ multiplex PCR; TCRdb's copy keeps in-frame clones and lacks some. The data show about 270,000 clones, with over 45% seen just once and about 0.93% held by the top ten. This specimen consisted of CD4+ T cells sorted from blood, obtained at week 52, from a patient treated with tofacitinib. These receptors came from a human donor with alopecia areata. Both conserved end residues are part of each CDR3. D genes are given only for firm matches. Not all rows give a size; the values are once, few, many and, for expanded clones, a class.

j_call clone_size v_call d_call cdr3_aa cdr3_nt
TRBJ1-3 . TRBV9 . CASSVVGRSSGNTIYF TGTGCCAGCAGCGTAGTCGGCAGGAGCTCTGGAAACACCATATATTTT
TRBJ2-6 . TRBV9 . CASSLSSSGANVLTF TGTGCCAGCAGCCTCAGCTCCTCTGGGGCCAACGTCCTGACTTTC
TRBJ2-4 . TRBV19 TRBD2 CASRPLAGGKNIQYF TGTGCCAGTAGGCCACTAGCGGGGGGCAAAAACATTCAGTACTTC
TRBJ1-2 . TRBV29-1 . CAYSSNYGYTF TGTGCGTACTCCTCTAACTATGGCTACACCTTC
TRBJ2-7 once TRBV20-1 . CSAQGGYEQYF TGCAGTGCCCAGGGGGGCTACGAGCAGTACTTC
TRBJ1-2 . TRBV6-5 . CASRFNGGYTF TGTGCCAGCAGATTTAACGGTGGCTACACCTTC
TRBJ1-6 . TRBV19 . CASSMVAGDNSPLHF TGTGCCAGTAGTATGGTCGCAGGGGATAATTCACCCCTCCACTTT
TRBJ2-1 . TRBV7-2 TRBD1 CASKPGQGYNEQFF TGTGCCAGCAAGCCTGGACAGGGGTACAATGAGCAGTTCTTC
TRBJ2-6 . TRBV5-1 TRBD1 CASSYATGGTGANVLTF TGCGCCAGCAGCTACGCGACAGGGGGCACTGGGGCCAACGTCCTGACTTTC
TRBJ1-4 . TRBV7-2 . CASSLGHEKLFF TGTGCCAGCAGCTTAGGCCATGAAAAACTGTTTTTT
TRBJ1-2 . TRBV23-1 . CASSQLEAGRTFYGYTF TGCGCCAGCAGTCAATTGGAGGCAGGGAGAACTTTCTATGGCTACACCTTC
TRBJ2-7 few TRBV29-1 . CSVGTANYEQYF TGCAGCGTCGGGACGGCGAATTACGAGCAGTACTTC
TRBJ1-1 . TRBV4-3 . CASSQDGPSPQAFF TGCGCCAGCAGCCAAGACGGACCGTCACCCCAAGCTTTCTTT
TRBJ2-7 . TRBV11-2 TRBD2 CASSLVGGALYEQYF TGTGCCAGCAGCTTAGTCGGGGGGGCTCTGTACGAGCAGTACTTC
TRBJ2-1 . TRBV30 TRBD1 CAWSVVTGGYNEQFF TGTGCCTGGAGTGTGGTGACAGGGGGCTATAATGAGCAGTTCTTC
TRBJ2-1 . TRBV4-2 TRBD2 CASSPSSGGLKGEQFF TGTGCCAGCAGCCCCTCTAGCGGGGGGTTAAAGGGTGAGCAGTTCTTC
TRBJ2-3 . TRBV2 TRBD1 CASNRGNTDTQYF TGTGCCAGCAACAGGGGGAACACAGATACGCAGTATTTT
TRBJ1-2 many TRBV11-2 . CASSFRGGYTF TGTGCCAGCAGCTTCAGAGGGGGCTACACCTTC
TRBJ1-1 . TRBV12-5 . CASGRGNTEAFF TGTGCTAGTGGTCGGGGGAACACTGAAGCTTTCTTT
TRBJ1-5 . TRBV30 . CAWRDSLDQPQHF TGTGCCTGGAGGGACAGCCTCGATCAGCCCCAGCATTTT
TRBJ2-2 . TRBV9 . CASSARGAPNTGELFF TGTGCCAGCAGCGCGAGGGGGGCGCCGAACACCGGGGAGCTGTTTTTT
TRBJ2-2 . TRBV6-1 . CASILRTGELFF TGTGCCAGCATTCTGAGGACCGGGGAGCTGTTTTTT
TRBJ2-3 . TRBV19 . CASSIGRAADTQYF TGTGCCAGTAGTATAGGGAGGGCAGCAGATACGCAGTATTTT
TRBJ1-2 . TRBV5-1 TRBD1 CASSPGGTGWSGYTF TGCGCCAGCAGCCCCGGAGGGACAGGGTGGTCAGGCTACACCTTC
TRBJ2-7 few TRBV10-3 . CAISDTLSGVRSYEQYF TGTGCCATCAGTGACACTCTTTCAGGGGTCCGCTCCTACGAGCAGTACTTC
TRBJ2-1 few TRBV7-3 . CASSLRPVADYNEQFF TGTGCCAGCAGCTTAAGGCCCGTGGCAGACTACAATGAGCAGTTCTTC
TRBJ2-3 . TRBV30 . CAWSVLLLGTDTQYF TGTGCCTGGAGTGTACTTCTCCTCGGAACAGATACGCAGTATTTT
TRBJ2-7 . TRBV6-5 TRBD1 CASSYSGTGGHEQYF TGTGCCAGCAGTTACTCGGGGACAGGGGGCCACGAGCAGTACTTC
TRBJ2-5 . TRBV7-8 TRBD2 CASSFMTSGGETQYF TGTGCCAGCAGCTTTATGACTAGCGGGGGGGAGACCCAGTACTTC
TRBJ2-1 . TRBV5-1 TRBD1 CASSQRTGDYEQFF TGCGCCAGCAGTCAAAGGACAGGCGACTATGAGCAGTTCTTC
TRBJ2-4 few TRBV7-8 . CASSNRSRASIQYF TGTGCCAGCAGCAACCGCAGCAGGGCCAGCATTCAGTACTTC